Below, 6 T cell receptor beta chains from the same sample are listed, as sequenced in a study of blood T cell repertoires in COVID-19. TCRdb's copy holds only in-frame clones and misses some; the assay was immunoSEQ multiplex PCR. The repertoire holds about 170,000 clones, with around 80% as singletons. The sequenced material came from PBMCs or T cells enriched from blood (not recorded which). These receptors were obtained from a man aged 45-65 years who had recovered from COVID-19.

This chain links TRBV6-6 with TRBJ2-3; 7 nucleotides align to TRBD1. The CDR3 is made up of 15 amino acids. V shed 0 bases and J 1 base; nucleotides not matched to a gene: 1. The V gene's germline CDR1 is MNHNY and CDR2 SVGAGI (reference sequence). Written as DNA, the CDR3 is TGTGCCAGCAGTTACTCCGGACAGGGCACAGATACGCAGTATTTT. It is translated as CASSYSGQGTDTQYF.

V gene TRBV10-2 combines with J gene TRBJ2-5; TRBD2 is a possible D gene (5 bases). Germline V gene lookup returns CDR1 WSHSY and CDR2 SAAADI. CDR3 length: 12 residues. The ends were cut back, 3 bases at V and 7 bases at J, with 9 bases in the middle. CDR3 sequence reads: CASSDLGRTQYF. As DNA, the CDR3 is TGCGCCAGCAGTGACCTAGGGAGGACCCAGTACTTC.

This chain joins TRBV27 and TRBJ2-1; 15 bases agree with TRBD2. The CDR3 covers 18 residues. The trim removed 5 bases at V and 9 bases at J, leaving 14 bases unmatched. Per the germline V gene, CDR1 is MNHEY and CDR2 is SMNVEV (reference sequence). CDR3 nucleotide sequence: TGTGCCAGCAGTCCGCGTCAGGGACTAGCGGGGGGTATTGGTGAGCAGTTCTTC. It translates to CASSPRQGLAGGIGEQFF.

Note on this clone: Other DNA sequences of this sample code for an identical CDR3. CDR3 residues: CASSPGTDTQYF. In DNA, the CDR3 is TGCGCCAGCAGCCCGGGCACAGATACGCAGTATTTT. The chain has TRBV5-1 and TRBJ2-3, with D unclear. V gave up 4 bases and J gave up 1 base, with 4 bases separating them. CDR1 is SGHRS, CDR2 YFSETQ, per germline. CDR3 size: 12 residues. The full variable domain, with the rest looked up from reference TRBV5-1 and TRBJ2-3, is KAGVTQTPRYLIKTRGQQVTLSCSPISGHRSVSWYQQTPGQGLQFLFEYFSETQRNKGNFPGRFSGRQFSNSRSEMNVSTLELGDSALYLCASSPGTDTQYFGPGTRLTVL.

The J gene is TRBJ2-2, the V gene TRBV27; weak D call: TRBD1 (6 bases). Trimming took 4 bases from V and 0 from J, leaving 9 bases between them. Germline CDR1 MNHEY, CDR2 SMNVEV (reference sequence). This CDR3 contains 15 residues. CDR3 DNA sequence: TGTGCCAGCAGTTCTTGGACAGCGAACACCGGGGAGCTGTTTTTT. This gives the protein CASSSWTANTGELFF.

The chain employs TRBV9 and TRBJ2-1; 7 bases match TRBD2. Germline V gives CDR1 SGDLS, CDR2 YYNGEE. V lost 6 bases, J lost 1 base, and 10 bases stayed unmatched. The CDR3 runs 16 residues. CDR3 bases: TGTGCCAGCACCCCTAGGTGGGGGGGATCCTACAATGAGCAGTTCTTC. As protein: CASTPRWGGSYNEQFF.